These 2 T cell receptor beta chains were sequenced from one sample in a study of cytomegalovirus exposure and HLA in healthy donors. Primers included in the PCR were 60 Vbeta and 13 Jbeta primers. The table came from immunoSEQ multiplex PCR; TCRdb's copy has only in-frame clones and leaves some out. The sample holds a few hundred thousand clones; around 90% are singletons and the top ten take roughly 2.3%. The material sequenced was PBMCs. The receptors derive from a woman under 30 in good health and CMV-seronegative.

The J gene is TRBJ2-5, the V gene TRBV6-1, with 13 bases that match TRBD2. In germline, CDR1 is MNHNS, CDR2 SASEGT. This CDR3 has 15 residues. V lost 6 bases and J lost 5; bases outside the gene matches: 6. CDR3 DNA: TGTGCCAGCAGGACGACTAGCGGGGGGCCGGAGACCCAGTACTTC. Its protein product is CASRTTSGGPETQYF.

The genes are TRBV9 and TRBJ1-4; 9 bases match TRBD1. The CDR3 covers 14 residues. Germline CDR1 reads SGDLS; CDR2 reads YYNGEE. After removal of 3 bases from V and 7 bases from J, the junction contained 4 bases not matched to a gene. CDR3 nucleotides: TGTGCCAGCAGCGGAACGGGACAGGGTGAAAAACTGTTTTTT. This translates into CASSGTGQGEKLFF.